This record looks at one T cell receptor (beta chain) sequence and its context. The germline V gene has CDR1 GTSNPN and CDR2 SVGIG (reference sequence). The CDR3 covers 14 residues. V was cut by 0 bases and J by 5 bases, with 13 bases left in between. This entry is derived from a study of blood T cell repertoires in COVID-19. Study as a whole: The United States, Italy and Spain were the sources of the acute and convalescent COVID-19 samples.

The repertoire was sequenced with immunoSEQ multiplex PCR; TCRdb's copy has only in-frame clones and lacks some. The data contain around 320,000 clones, about 91% of them singletons. The receptor was derived from a woman between 25 and 40 years old who had recovered from COVID-19. The chain couples TRBV30 to TRBJ1-1, with D hard to call. Input material: peripheral blood. The CDR3 bases are TGTGCCTGGAGTGTCCTTCCTTCGGGGACTGAAGCTTTCTTT. This gives the protein CAWSVLPSGTEAFF. Using reference TRBV30 and TRBJ1-1 for the parts outside the CDR3, the full variable domain is SQTIHQWPATLVQPVGSPLSLECTVEGTSNPNLYWYRQAAGRGLQLLFYSVGIGQISSEVPQNLSASRPQDRQFILSSKKLLLSDSGFYLCAWSVLPSGTEAFFGQGTRLTVV.